The subject of this entry is one T cell receptor beta chain. This entry is derived from a study of blood T cell repertoires in COVID-19. Study-level information: Italy, Spain and the United States were the sources of the convalescent and acute COVID-19 samples. Sources were T cells, B-cell-depleted T cells, or PBMCs; the material itself was cDNA or gDNA.

CDR1 GTSNPN and CDR2 SVGIG come from the germline V gene (reference sequence). V gave up 2 bases and J gave up 2 bases, with 12 bases separating them. This CDR3 contains 14 residues. Methods used by the authors: Estimation of nucleated cell counts relied on the amplification of reference gene primers. Sequenced by immunoSEQ multiplex PCR; TCRdb stores in-frame clones only, minus some. V, J and clone size derive from that table, while D and trimming were established from the DNA sequence. The repertoire holds about 39,000 clones, 90% to 95% seen once, with roughly 2% in the top ten. The gene calls are TRBV30 and TRBJ1-2; D not resolved. The TCR originated in a middle-aged man with active COVID-19. Sample: peripheral blood. CDR3 protein: CAWSSGDGNYGYTF. The CDR3 bases are TGTGCCTGGAGTAGTGGAGATGGCAACTATGGCTACACCTTC.